Listed here are 27 T cell receptor beta chains from one sample, sequenced in a study of shared clonotypes between healthy human individuals. TCRdb keeps only in-frame clones here, not all; method: immunoSEQ multiplex PCR. The sample holds around 1,100,000 clones, approximately 80% seen once. The sequencing input was memory CD4+ T cells from PBMCs. Subset of the sample: CD45RA-negative fraction. These receptors were taken from a man aged 18 to 29 in good health. Some clones in this sample may be carry-over from other donors' samples.

The CDR3 protein is CASRLDLSGRHNEQFF. CDR3 DNA sequence: TGTGCCAGCAGACTTGACCTTAGCGGGAGGCACAATGAGCAGTTCTTC. The genes are TRBV28 and TRBJ2-1; TRBD2 aligns across 10 bases. Losses at the gene ends were 6 bases for V and 5 bases for J; bases not matched to a gene: 10. The length of the CDR3 is 16 residues. Germline CDR1 is MDHEN and CDR2 is SYDVKM.

The V and J genes are TRBV5-1 and TRBJ1-2; D unclear. The CDR3 sequence is 13 residues long. Germline assignment: CDR1 SGHRS and CDR2 YFSETQ. Trimming removed 0 bases at V and 8 bases at J, with 11 bases between. The CDR3 sequence: CASSLDAHGGYTF. CDR3 nucleotides: TGCGCCAGCAGCTTGGATGCCCACGGGGGCTACACCTTC.

The V and J genes are TRBV4-3 and TRBJ2-7; 9 bases are a match to TRBD1. V lost 5 bases and J lost 7; bases outside the gene matches: 6. The CDR3 is made up of 13 amino acids. Germline V gives CDR1 LGHNA, CDR2 YSLEER. The CDR3 DNA follows: TGCGCCAGCAGCTCAAGGACAGGGGATGAGCAGTACTTC. It codes for CASSSRTGDEQYF.

The V call is TRBV5-1, the J call TRBJ1-3; 10 bases are shared with TRBD1. With 4 bases clipped from V and 4 bases from J, the junction kept 11 bases outside the gene matches. The CDR3 totals 17 residues. The germline CDR1 and CDR2 sequences are SGHRS and YFSETQ. In nucleotides, the CDR3 is TGCGCCAGCAGCCCAAGCCTAAGACAGGGGGCAGGAAACACCATATATTTT. It yields the protein CASSPSLRQGAGNTIYF.

J is TRBJ1-2 and V is TRBV14, with a tentative D call TRBD1 (6 bases). The CDR3 extends over 13 amino acids. The germline gives CDR1 SGHDN, CDR2 FVKESK. The V and J ends lost 5 bases and 2 bases respectively, with 9 bases between them. CDR3 sequence: CASSDTGNYGYTF. The CDR3 DNA sequence: TGTGCCAGCAGCGATACAGGGAACTATGGCTACACCTTC.

This clone was found a few times. The V gene is TRBV5-1, the J gene TRBJ2-5; 9 bases align to TRBD1. CDR3 size: 16 residues. CDR1 SGHRS and CDR2 YFSETQ come from the germline V gene. Trimming at V came to 3 bases and at J to 5 bases, leaving 11 bases not matched to a gene. The chain's CDR3 is CASSSGTGNFWETQYF. The CDR3 bases are TGCGCCAGCAGCTCCGGGACAGGGAATTTTTGGGAGACCCAGTACTTC.

Here the CDR3 reads CAGSDHSGNTIYF. The CDR3 DNA reads TGTGCCGGATCTGACCATTCTGGAAACACCATATATTTT. V gene TRBV5-8 combines with J gene TRBJ1-3; no firm D call. CDR1 is SGHTS, CDR2 YDEGEE, per germline. The V gene lost 10 bases and the J gene lost 1 base, with 12 bases spanning the gap. The length of the CDR3 is 13 residues.

This clone was detected once. V usage is TRBV4-1 and J usage is TRBJ2-7, with 8 bases matching TRBD2. The germline V gene has CDR1 MGHRA and CDR2 YSYEKL. The CDR3 contains 14 residues. Germline trimming cut 2 bases from V and 4 bases from J; bases unmatched to any gene: 4. CDR3 protein: CASSQSGSRYEQYF. The CDR3 DNA follows: TGCGCCAGCAGCCAAAGCGGGAGTCGGTACGAGCAGTACTTC.

The sample holds a few counts of this clone. A read error may be the cause here, since a much bigger clone is one base away. Other DNA sequences from this sample encode an identical CDR3 as well. The rearrangement joins TRBV19 to TRBJ1-5; D gene uncertain. Trimming took 3 bases from V and 3 from J, leaving 9 bases between them. Germline V lookup: CDR1 LNHDA, CDR2 SQIVND (reference sequence). This CDR3 region has 14 residues. The CDR3 here is CASSIGRFNQPQHF. In DNA, the CDR3 is TGTGCCAGTAGTATTGGGCGGTTCAATCAGCCCCAGCATTTT.

The chain links TRBV28 to TRBJ2-3; possibly TRBD1 for D (6 bases). CDR3 length: 14 amino acids. The V end was cut by 3 bases, the J end by 6 bases, with 13 bases between. The germline V gene has CDR1 MDHEN and CDR2 SYDVKM. The CDR3 bases are TGTGCCAGCAGTTTTGGGTCTAGGGGGGATACGCAGTATTTT. Translated: CASSFGSRGDTQYF.

This sequence joins TRBV5-1 and TRBJ2-5; possibly TRBD1 or TRBD2 for D (6 bases each). The germline gives CDR1 SGHRS, CDR2 YFSETQ. This CDR3 is 15 amino acids long. Deletions cut 4 bases from V and 11 bases from J, with 24 bases between. In DNA, the CDR3 is TGCGCCAGCAGCCCGGAGGGGGGCGCGATAAAGGAGCAGTACTTC. Translated, it gives CASSPEGGAIKEQYF.

V usage is TRBV27 and J usage is TRBJ1-2; a possible D gene is TRBD1 (6 bases). V shed 6 bases and J shed 5 bases, with 13 bases lying between them. The germline CDR1 and CDR2 sequences are MNHEY and SMNVEV (reference sequence). CDR3 length: 13 residues. The CDR3 sequence is CASSPVGGYGYTF. The CDR3 region has the DNA TGTGCCAGCAGCCCTGTAGGGGGTTATGGCTACACCTTC.

This rearrangement joins TRBV28 to TRBJ1-2; D is possibly TRBD1 (5 bases). This CDR3 contains 11 residues. V lost 4 bases and J lost 10, with 10 bases in between. Per germline, CDR1 MDHEN and CDR2 SYDVKM. The CDR3 DNA sequence: TGTGCCAGCAGTTCCCCAGGGTCCTACACCTTC. Its protein product is CASSSPGSYTF.

The chain joins TRBV7-2 to TRBJ2-6; no clear D gene. CDR1 and CDR2 (germline): SGHTA, FQGNSA. The CDR3 runs 16 residues. The V and J ends lost 0 bases and 0 bases respectively, with 6 bases between them. CDR3 residues: CASSLALGSGANVLTF. In DNA, the CDR3 is TGTGCCAGCAGCTTAGCGCTGGGCTCTGGGGCCAACGTCCTGACTTTC. Full variable domain (remainder filled in from reference TRBV7-2 and TRBJ2-6): GAGVSQSPSNKVTEKGKDVELRCDPISGHTALYWYRQSLGQGLEFLIYFQGNSAPDKSGLPSDRFSAERTGGSVSTLTIQRTQQEDSAVYLCASSLALGSGANVLTFGAGSRLTVL.

The V and J genes are TRBV9 and TRBJ2-2; possibly TRBD1 for D (6 bases). CDR1 and CDR2 (germline): SGDLS, YYNGEE. V gave up 4 bases and J gave up 6 bases, with 13 bases separating them. The CDR3 covers 14 residues. The CDR3 is CASSPLGGAGELFF. CDR3 DNA: TGTGCCAGCAGCCCGCTTGGGGGCGCCGGGGAGCTGTTTTTT.

The chain uses TRBV10-2 and TRBJ2-5, with 8 bases matching TRBD2. This CDR3 spans 15 amino acids. With V trimmed by 4 bases and J by 2 bases, 6 bases remained unmatched. Looked up from germline, CDR1 is WSHSY and CDR2 is SAAADI. CDR3 protein: CASSGNGLAQETQYF. DNA of the CDR3: TGCGCCAGCAGTGGGAACGGACTAGCTCAAGAGACCCAGTACTTC.

In regard to this clone: A much more abundant neighbour one base away suggests this may be a read error. The chain uses TRBV30 and TRBJ2-7; possible D gene TRBD2, 5 bases. The length of the CDR3 is 14 residues. CDR1 is GTSNPN and CDR2 is SVGIG in the germline V gene (reference sequence). Trimming pared 0 bases from V and 2 bases from J, leaving 11 bases between. CDR3 DNA sequence: TGTGCCTGGAGTGTACTAGGGAGCCCCTACGAGCAGTACTTC. It specifies CAWSVLGSPYEQYF. Drawing the rest from reference TRBV30 and TRBJ2-7, the complete variable domain is SQTIHQWPATLVQPVGSPLSLECTVEGTSNPNLYWYRQAAGRGLQLLFYSVGIGQISSEVPQNLSASRPQDRQFILSSKKLLLSDSGFYLCAWSVLGSPYEQYFGPGTRLTVT.

This clone is a singleton in its sample. The chain employs TRBV5-4 and TRBJ2-7; D is unresolved. Germline loops: CDR1 SGHNT, CDR2 YYREEE (reference sequence). This CDR3 has 13 amino acids. Trimming shortened V by 4 bases and J by 1 base, and 9 bases separated the two germline ends. CDR3 protein: CASSPYISYEQYF. The DNA for the CDR3 is TGTGCCAGCAGCCCGTATATTTCCTACGAGCAGTACTTC.

A word on this clone: This sequence is one base from a far larger clone and is likely a read error. The sample holds other DNA sequences that translate to the same CDR3. The chain uses TRBV7-9 and TRBJ2-3, with D unresolved. With 3 bases removed from V and 4 bases from J, the gap between germline ends came to 2 bases. Germline CDR1 SEHNR, CDR2 FQNEAQ (reference sequence). The CDR3 runs 11 residues. CDR3 nucleotides: TGTGCCAGCAGCTTGGCAGATACGCAGTATTTT. Its protein is CASSLADTQYF.

V usage is TRBV5-6 and J usage is TRBJ1-2; D gene uncertain. The germline V and J ends were trimmed by 4 bases and 4 bases, with 14 bases remaining between them. Per germline, CDR1 SGHDT and CDR2 YYEEEE. CDR3 size: 14 residues. The CDR3 bases are TGTGCCAGCAGCCCTGACACCCACCCCTATGGCTACACCTTC. This sequence encodes CASSPDTHPYGYTF.

This clone turned up a few times. The CDR3 DNA follows: TGTGCCAGTAGTGTGGTCATATGGGAAAAACTGTTTTTT. Its protein product is CASSVVIWEKLFF. The V gene is TRBV19, the J gene TRBJ1-4; D not certain. Trimming cost V 5 bases and J 8 bases, with 12 bases left between them. The V gene's germline CDR1 is LNHDA and CDR2 SQIVND (reference sequence). The CDR3 consists of 13 residues.

This clone has just one count. The J gene is TRBJ2-5, the V gene TRBV10-2; TRBD2 agrees at 12 bases. The germline V gene encodes CDR1 WSHSY and CDR2 SAAADI. Unmatched junction bases numbered 3, after V lost 5 bases and J lost 2 bases. The length of the CDR3 is 15 residues. CDR3 residues: CASSLAGGFQETQYF. The DNA for the CDR3 is TGCGCCAGCAGTCTAGCGGGAGGGTTTCAAGAGACCCAGTACTTC.

This clone was seen more than once but under ten times. V is TRBV18 and J is TRBJ1-1; D is uncertain. Trimming cost V 0 bases and J 8 bases, with 16 bases left between them. This CDR3 is 15 amino acids long. CDR1 is KGHSH, CDR2 LQKENI, per germline. CDR3 bases: TGTGCCAGCTCACCACCCTCTTTAAAGTCCGGGGAAGCTTTCTTT. It specifies CASSPPSLKSGEAFF.

This chain connects TRBV10-3 to TRBJ2-7; 8 nucleotides align to TRBD2. Trimming removed 2 bases from V and 4 bases from J; junction bases left unmatched: 10. This CDR3 is 16 amino acids long. The V gene's germline CDR1 is ENHRY and CDR2 SYGVKD. The CDR3 region is CAISEGTRRGGYEQYF. The CDR3 nucleotides read TGTGCCATCAGTGAGGGGACTAGGAGGGGAGGGTACGAGCAGTACTTC.

V and J are TRBV28 and TRBJ2-3; D unclear. The CDR3 consists of 16 residues. Germline CDR1 is MDHEN and CDR2 is SYDVKM. V was cut by 1 base and J by 0 bases, with 11 bases left in between. The CDR3 region has the DNA TGTGCCAGCAGTTTATACGGCCAGACTAGCACAGATACGCAGTATTTT. Translation: CASSLYGQTSTDTQYF.

V gene TRBV18 combines with J gene TRBJ2-7; 9 nucleotides line up with TRBD1. CDR1 is KGHSH and CDR2 is LQKENI in the germline V gene. V shed 4 bases, J shed 2 bases, and the junction held 6 bases outside the gene matches. The CDR3 has 15 residues. The CDR3 reads CASSLLTGGTYEQYF. CDR3 nucleotides: TGTGCCAGCTCACTATTGACAGGGGGAACCTACGAGCAGTACTTC.

This clone showed up just a few times. The J gene is TRBJ2-5, the V gene TRBV12-5; 11 nucleotides match TRBD1. This CDR3 is 13 amino acids long. J gave up 7 bases and V 6 bases, and 4 bases lay outside the gene matches. Germline V lookup: CDR1 LGHNT, CDR2 FRNRAP. CDR3 in amino acids: CASGRGTGGTQYF. The CDR3 region has the DNA TGTGCTAGTGGCCGGGGGACAGGGGGGACCCAGTACTTC. Together with reference TRBV12-5 and TRBJ2-5, the CDR3 gives the full variable domain: DARVTQTPRHKVTEMGQEVTMRCQPILGHNTVFWYRQTMMQGLELLAYFRNRAPLDDSGMPKDRFSAEMPDATLATLKIQPSEPRDSAVYFCASGRGTGGTQYFGPGTRLLVL.